The 5 T cell receptor beta chains listed next were all sequenced from one sample in a study of regulatory T cells in long-lasting Graves disease. The time point denotes: newly diagnosed GD, antithyroid drugs for less than 3 months. RNA from PBMCs was the source of the TCR library. Assembly of TCR beta libraries relied on iRepertoire HTBI primers together with Arm-PCR of CDR3 regions. Via MiXCR, TCRdb re-called the multiplex PCR reads, giving one row per CDR3 protein. The data show about 370,000 distinct CDR3 sequences, about 14% seen once. The sample here was peripheral blood mononuclear cells (PBMCs), taken at new diagnosis, from a patient treated with antithyroid drugs. The source of these receptors is a female donor with Graves disease.

This clonotype occurred a few times. This may be a read error: a much more frequent sequence differs by one nucleotide. This chain connects TRBV28 to TRBJ2-7; D may be TRBD2 (7 bases). The germline gives CDR1 MDHEN, CDR2 SYDVKM. The CDR3 has 18 residues. CDR3 sequence reads: CASSLFCLRGGGDYGQYF. The CDR3 bases are TGTGCCAGCAGTTTATTCTGCCTTCGAGGGGGGGGGGACTACGGGCAGTACTTC.

The chain couples TRBV9 to TRBJ2-1; D not certain. Per germline, CDR1 SGDLS and CDR2 YYNGEE. This CDR3 is 13 amino acids long. Trimming removed 0 bases from V and 6 bases from J, with 7 bases in between. The CDR3 nucleotides read TGTGCCAGCAGCGTAGGAAGCTTCAATGAGCAGTTCTTC. This sequence encodes CASSVGSFNEQFF.

This clonotype was seen at least ten times. The chain has TRBV19 and TRBJ1-1; the match to TRBD1 covers 7 bases. Germline V lookup: CDR1 LNHDA, CDR2 SQIVND (reference sequence). The trim removed 4 bases at V and 0 bases at J, leaving 5 bases unmatched. The CDR3 sequence is 15 residues long. CDR3 DNA: TGTGCCAGTAGTACGCAAGGGGGCGTGAACACTGAAGCTTTCTTT. Its translation is CASSTQGGVNTEAFF.

At least ten counts were recorded for this clonotype. The chain carries TRBV2 and TRBJ1-2; no definite D call. Germline CDR1 SNHLY, CDR2 FYNNEI. Trimming removed 5 bases from V and 7 bases from J, with 14 bases in between. This CDR3 spans 13 amino acids. CDR3 sequence (DNA): TGTGCCAGCAGTAAAGGACGGGGATCTGGCTACACCTTC. It specifies CASSKGRGSGYTF.

A note on this clonotype: The CDR3 ends on some other residue instead of the conserved phenylalanine or tryptophan, so this is likely a read error. This chain connects TRBV7-9 to TRBJ2-5; the match to TRBD2 covers 7 bases. The J segment lost 2 bases and the V segment lost 5 bases, leaving 8 bases of the junction unmatched. This CDR3 has 15 amino acids. CDR1 SEHNR and CDR2 FQNEAQ come from the germline V gene (reference sequence). CDR3 residues: CASSPGGDVQETQYS. In DNA form, the CDR3 reads TGTGCCAGCAGCCCTGGGGGGGACGTTCAAGAGACCCAGTACTCC.